This TCR beta chain was identified during a study of blood T cell repertoires in COVID-19. With V trimmed by 2 bases and J by 2 bases, 4 bases remained unmatched. This CDR3 is 15 amino acids long. Germline CDR1 MNHEY, CDR2 SVGEGT. Sequencing was performed with immunoSEQ multiplex PCR; in TCRdb, only in-frame clones are kept and a portion is missing. The sample records 40,000 or so clones, over 75% being singletons. This clone was recorded once. The TCR originated in a human donor in a cohort sampled during active COVID-19. Sequencing was performed on peripheral blood. The chain links TRBV6-2 or TRBV6-3 to TRBJ2-3; 7 bases fit TRBD1. The CDR3 loop reads CASSYGTESTDTQYF. For the CDR3, the DNA is TGTGCCAGCAGTTACGGGACAGAATCCACAGATACGCAGTATTTT.